These 4 T cell receptor beta chains were all obtained from the same sample, sequenced in a study of CD8 T cells in ankylosing spondylitis. The study's findings and limits: What seemed typical of ankylosing spondylitis blood was a TCR beta motif built from eight highly homologous variants.

The antigens for these receptors are not known. TCRdb recomputed calls from the 5' RACE reads with MiXCR, one row per CDR3 protein. Counted here are about 390,000 distinct CDR3 sequences, about 22% occurring once; the ten biggest clones make up roughly a sixth. Sequenced material: blood, either unsorted or a sorted T cell fraction (not recorded which). The origin of the receptors is a male donor with ankylosing spondylitis.

At least ten counts were recorded for this clonotype. The V gene is TRBV25-1, the J gene TRBJ1-4; D uncertain. The V gene's germline CDR1 is MGHDK and CDR2 SYGVNS. The CDR3 totals 12 residues. Trimming took 2 bases from V and 7 from J, leaving 5 bases between them. The CDR3 here is CASSEVREKLFF. The CDR3 bases are TGTGCCAGCAGTGAAGTCCGTGAAAAACTGTTTTTT. Based on the CDR3 plus reference TRBV25-1 and TRBJ1-4, the full variable domain is EADIYQTPRYLVIGTGKKITLECSQTMGHDKMYWYQQDPGMELHLIHYSYGVNSTEKGDLSSESTVSRIRTEHFPLTLESARPSHTSQYLCASSEVREKLFFGSGTQLSVL.

The chain has TRBV6-5 and TRBJ1-5; TRBD1 matches at 9 bases. The CDR3 has 14 amino acids. Trimming removed 2 bases from V and 6 bases from J; junction bases left unmatched: 2. Germline V CDR1 and CDR2: MNHEY, SVGAGI. CDR3 loop: CASSYDRGAQPQHF. The CDR3, as DNA: TGTGCCAGCAGTTACGACAGGGGGGCTCAGCCCCAGCATTTT.

The J gene is TRBJ2-1, the V gene TRBV10-3; 8 bases are a match to TRBD2. The CDR3 is 15 residues long. Germline V lookup: CDR1 ENHRY, CDR2 SYGVKD. Trimming took 3 bases from V and 7 from J; bases not matched to a gene: 8. The CDR3 nucleotides are TGTGCCATCAGTGAACTTGGGACTAGAAGGAATGAGCAGTTCTTC. Its translation: CAISELGTRRNEQFF.

The chain links TRBV30 to TRBJ2-2; D remains unclear. The CDR3 is made up of 13 amino acids. The V end was cut by 0 bases, the J end by 6 bases, with 8 bases between. Germline V gene data show CDR1 as GTSNPN and CDR2 as SVGIG (reference sequence). The CDR3 sequence: CAWSVGYSGELFF. CDR3 DNA sequence: TGTGCCTGGAGTGTAGGATATTCCGGGGAGCTGTTTTTT.